A single sample gave rise to the 32 T cell receptor beta chains below, sequenced in a study of siplizumab effects on memory and regulatory T cells. Profiled with immunoSEQ multiplex PCR; TCRdb holds only in-frame clones, not every one. Among approximately 82,000 clones, roughly 89% were seen once, and the ten largest hold more than 1.5%. The sequencing sample was made of Tregs sorted from blood. The receptors shown here come from a human donor in good health.

The V gene is TRBV4-2, the J gene TRBJ2-7, with TRBD2 as a possible D gene (6 bases). The V gene's germline CDR1 is LGHNA and CDR2 YNFKEQ. V lost 4 bases, J lost 0 bases, and 13 bases lay in between. CDR3 length equals 15 residues. DNA of the CDR3: TGTGCCAGCAGCCGGACCGGGACTTCCTCCTACGAGCAGTACTTC. Its protein product is CASSRTGTSSYEQYF.

This chain uses TRBV10-1 with TRBJ2-2, with unresolved D. The CDR3 has 12 amino acids. V dropped 6 bases and J dropped 6 bases, with 8 bases sitting between them. Germline CDR1 is WNHNN and CDR2 is SYGVQD (reference sequence). The CDR3 DNA follows: TGCGCCAGCAGCCCGCCCCCCGGGGAGCTGTTTTTT. This gives the protein CASSPPPGELFF.

V usage is TRBV15 and J usage is TRBJ2-7; D may be TRBD1 or TRBD2 (6 bases each). The germline V and J ends were trimmed by 3 bases and 2 bases, with 20 bases remaining between them. Germline-derived CDR1 and CDR2 are LNHNV and YYDKDF (reference sequence). The CDR3 extends over 17 amino acids. The chain's CDR3 is CATSSLNWGATTYEQYF. CDR3 bases: TGTGCCACCAGCAGTCTAAACTGGGGGGCCACGACCTACGAGCAGTACTTC.

The chain recombines TRBV5-4 with TRBJ1-2, with D unresolved. The CDR3 is 14 residues long. V lost 2 bases to trimming and J lost 3 bases, with 11 bases between them. Germline CDR1 reads SGHNT; CDR2 reads YYREEE (reference sequence). The CDR3 bases are TGTGCCAGCAGCTTCCCAGAGAAATACTATGGCTACACCTTC. It specifies CASSFPEKYYGYTF.

This clone was seen a single time. The V call is TRBV19, the J call TRBJ1-6; D unclear. V shed 7 bases and J shed 7 bases, with 14 bases lying between them. Per the germline V gene, CDR1 is LNHDA and CDR2 is SQIVND (reference sequence). This CDR3 region has 14 residues. The CDR3 DNA reads as TGTGCCAGTAAAAAGGAGACTCCCAATTCACCCCTCCACTTT. It specifies CASKKETPNSPLHF.

A note on this clone: Other DNA sequences of this sample code for an identical CDR3. This sequence joins TRBV9 and TRBJ1-2, with D unclear. Germline V gene sequence: CDR1 SGDLS, CDR2 YYNGEE. The CDR3 covers 24 residues. The V and J ends lost 0 bases and 4 bases respectively, with 40 bases between them. The DNA for the CDR3 is TGTGCCAGCAGCGTAGAACCATTTGATTTTGGGATCGGTGTGAGGGATCGAAAGAGCTATGGCTACACCTTC. Its translation: CASSVEPFDFGIGVRDRKSYGYTF.

This chain connects TRBV6-5 to TRBJ1-2; D call uncertain. Germline CDR1 and CDR2: MNHEY and SVGAGI. CDR3 length: 13 amino acids. Trimming took off 4 bases at V and 5 bases at J, with 11 bases between the two ends. In DNA form, the CDR3 reads TGTGCCAGCAGTTCCGTCCAGGTTTATGGCTACACCTTC. Residues: CASSSVQVYGYTF.

V usage is TRBV18 and J usage is TRBJ2-2; D is uncertain. This CDR3 has 13 residues. CDR1 is KGHSH, CDR2 LQKENI, per germline. Trimming removed 3 bases from V and 1 base from J, with 3 bases in between. This CDR3 is CASSPENTGELFF. As DNA, the CDR3 is TGTGCCAGCTCACCCGAGAACACCGGGGAGCTGTTTTTT.

The CDR3 DNA sequence: TGCGCCAGCAGCTTGGCTCCGGCCGAACCCTACGAGCAGTACTTC. Translation: CASSLAPAEPYEQYF. The chain joins TRBV5-1 to TRBJ2-7; D call uncertain. V gave up 0 bases and J gave up 2 bases, with 12 bases separating them. The CDR3 consists of 15 residues. Per the germline V gene, CDR1 is SGHRS and CDR2 is YFSETQ.

A single count supports this clone. The chain joins TRBV7-3 to TRBJ1-1; D call uncertain. Trimming removed 5 bases at V and 6 bases at J, with 10 bases between. Germline V gives CDR1 SGHTA, CDR2 FQGTGA. The CDR3 loop spans 12 amino acids. The CDR3 sequence: CASSPKTPEAFF. In DNA, the CDR3 is TGTGCCAGCAGCCCCAAGACCCCTGAAGCTTTCTTT.

The rearrangement uses TRBV18 and TRBJ2-1; TRBD2 matches 10 bases. Trimming cost V 2 bases and J 2 bases; bases outside gene matches: 3. The CDR3 loop spans 16 amino acids. Germline V lookup: CDR1 KGHSH, CDR2 LQKENI. CDR3 sequence: CASSPNLAGAYNEQFF. CDR3 DNA: TGTGCCAGCTCACCAAATCTAGCGGGGGCCTACAATGAGCAGTTCTTC.

This sequence joins TRBV7-2 and TRBJ1-2, with D possibly matching TRBD1 (6 bases). CDR1 and CDR2 from the germline V gene are SGHTA and FQGNSA. The CDR3 sequence is 14 residues long. The V and J ends lost 2 bases and 3 bases respectively, with 10 bases between them. The CDR3 is CASSLLGGDYGYTF. The CDR3 DNA reads TGTGCCAGCAGCTTACTTGGGGGCGACTATGGCTACACCTTC.

This chain links TRBV12-2 with TRBJ1-1; the tabulated D call, TRBD1, remains unverified against the DNA. TRBV12-2 constitutes a pseudogene. This CDR3 comprises 17 residues. The CDR3 bases are TGTGCAAGTCGCTTCCTTCCGGGCCACAGGACGGACACTGAAGCTTTCTTT. Encoded protein: CASRFLPGHRTDTEAFF.

This clone was picked up one time. The rearrangement uses TRBV5-1 and TRBJ2-7; D remains unclear. With 6 bases removed from V and 3 bases from J, the gap between germline ends came to 22 bases. Germline values: CDR1 SGHRS, CDR2 YFSETQ. The CDR3 is 16 residues long. The CDR3 spells CASTTSPMRPLYEQYF. The CDR3 DNA reads as TGCGCCAGCACCACCTCCCCCATGCGACCGCTCTACGAGCAGTACTTC.

The genes are TRBV7-2 and TRBJ1-1, with D possibly matching TRBD1 (5 bases). CDR1 and CDR2 (germline): SGHTA, FQGNSA. The CDR3 contains 14 residues. V lost 1 base to trimming and J lost 4 bases, with 10 bases between them. The CDR3 coding sequence is TGTGCCAGCAGCTTAGACTGGGGGTCCACTGAAGCTTTCTTT. It codes for CASSLDWGSTEAFF.

This sequence joins TRBV6-1 and TRBJ2-5, with D unclear. The J call may be mistaken, given a closer DNA end match to TRBJ2-7. Looked up from germline, CDR1 is MNHNS and CDR2 is SASEGT. The CDR3 consists of 14 residues. This chain's CDR3 is CASSVDRSSYEQYF. The CDR3 DNA reads TGTGCCAGCAGTGTGGACCGAAGCTCCTACGAGCAGTACTTC.

The chain carries TRBV4-2 and TRBJ2-7; 8 positions agree with TRBD1. V lost 0 bases to trimming and J lost 2 bases; unmatched junction nucleotides: 9. Germline values: CDR1 LGHNA, CDR2 YNFKEQ. This CDR3 has 17 amino acids. CDR3 nucleotides: TGTGCCAGCAGCCAAGAGGGTGTTACAGGGGGAACCTACGAGCAGTACTTC. Protein sequence: CASSQEGVTGGTYEQYF.

The rearrangement joins TRBV7-6 to TRBJ1-1; possible D gene TRBD1, 6 bases. Trimming left V 3 bases short and J 3 bases short, with 11 bases between. The CDR3 has 14 residues. Germline lookup yields CDR1 SGHVS and CDR2 FNYEAQ. CDR3 sequence reads: CASSFAGVDTEAFF. In nucleotides, the CDR3 is TGTGCCAGCAGCTTCGCAGGGGTGGACACTGAAGCTTTCTTT.

J is TRBJ2-1 and V is TRBV5-1, with 10 positions matching TRBD2. The ends lost 2 bases at V and 0 bases at J; junction bases unmatched: 8. Germline lookup yields CDR1 SGHRS and CDR2 YFSETQ. The CDR3 consists of 18 residues. CDR3 in DNA: TGCGCCAGCAGCTTTGGGCTAGCGGGGGTCCGCTCCTACAATGAGCAGTTCTTC. Amino acids: CASSFGLAGVRSYNEQFF.

The chain's CDR3 is CASSLQGSYEQYF. CDR3 bases: TGTGCCAGCAGCCTACAGGGCTCCTACGAGCAGTACTTC. The rearrangement joins TRBV6-1 to TRBJ2-7; a possible D gene is TRBD1 (6 bases). Per the germline V gene, CDR1 is MNHNS and CDR2 is SASEGT. Trimming removed 6 bases from V and 0 bases from J, with 9 bases in between. The CDR3 runs 13 residues.

This chain uses TRBV19 with TRBJ2-1, with D perhaps matching TRBD1 (6 bases). The germline V gene encodes CDR1 LNHDA and CDR2 SQIVND (reference sequence). The CDR3 covers 18 residues. The germline V and J ends were trimmed by 3 bases and 0 bases, with 18 bases remaining between them. The CDR3 here is CASSISRKGVSSYNEQFF. The CDR3 nucleotides are TGTGCCAGTAGTATTTCACGCAAGGGGGTAAGCTCCTACAATGAGCAGTTCTTC.

The rearrangement uses TRBV5-4 and TRBJ1-2; D is uncertain. V was cut by 4 bases and J by 3 bases, with 10 bases left in between. The CDR3 spans 13 residues. The germline V gene has CDR1 SGHNT and CDR2 YYREEE (reference sequence). The CDR3 sequence is CASSVDVDYGYTF. Written as DNA, the CDR3 is TGTGCCAGCAGCGTGGACGTCGACTATGGCTACACCTTC.

This chain links TRBV18 with TRBJ1-2; 9 nucleotides agree with TRBD1. The CDR3 runs to 14 residues. Germline V CDR1 and CDR2: KGHSH, LQKENI. V lost 3 bases to trimming and J lost 2 bases; unmatched junction nucleotides: 1. The CDR3 loop reads CASSPGTGNYGYTF. Written as DNA, the CDR3 is TGTGCCAGCTCACCTGGGACAGGGAACTATGGCTACACCTTC.

The gene calls are TRBV28 and TRBJ2-2; D unresolved. Trimming took off 6 bases at V and 6 bases at J, with 14 bases between the two ends. CDR1 MDHEN and CDR2 SYDVKM come from the germline V gene. The CDR3 covers 14 residues. In DNA form, the CDR3 reads TGTGCCAGCAGCCCCACCCGAGCACCCGGGGAGCTGTTTTTT. Amino acid sequence: CASSPTRAPGELFF.

In this sample, this clone turned up once. The chain has TRBV10-3 and TRBJ2-5; D is unresolved. The CDR3 extends over 12 amino acids. V was shortened by 6 bases and J by 4 bases, with 9 bases between the two germline ends. The germline gives CDR1 ENHRY, CDR2 SYGVKD. CDR3 protein: CAISRNAETQYF. As DNA, the CDR3 is TGTGCCATCAGCAGAAACGCAGAGACCCAGTACTTC.

The chain uses TRBV15 and TRBJ1-4, with 10 positions matching TRBD1. Germline V CDR1 and CDR2: LNHNV, YYDKDF (reference sequence). The junction had 6 bases not matched to a gene; V was cut back by 0 bases and J by 2 bases. This CDR3 region has 18 residues. The CDR3 bases are TGTGCCACCAGCAGAGAGGGGACAGGGGCGAAGACTAATGAAAAACTGTTTTTT. Its protein product is CATSREGTGAKTNEKLFF. The variable domain in full, with the rest retrieved from reference TRBV15 and TRBJ1-4, is DAMVIQNPRYQVTQFGKPVTLSCSQTLNHNVMYWYQQKSSQAPKLLFHYYDKDFNNEADTPDNFQSRRPNTSFCFLDIRSPGLGDTAMYLCATSREGTGAKTNEKLFFGSGTQLSVL.

The J gene is TRBJ1-1, the V gene TRBV27; no reliable D call. Germline V gives CDR1 MNHEY, CDR2 SMNVEV (reference sequence). This CDR3 contains 13 residues. Between the trimmed V and J ends, which lost 2 bases and 2 bases, there was a span of 6 bases. CDR3 residues: CASSLRQNTEAFF. The CDR3 DNA reads as TGTGCCAGCAGTTTACGCCAAAACACTGAAGCTTTCTTT.

The rearrangement joins TRBV9 to TRBJ1-1, with D uncertain. The CDR3 sequence is 15 residues long. Germline CDR1 reads SGDLS; CDR2 reads YYNGEE. Trimming removed 0 bases from V and 0 bases from J, with 9 bases in between. CDR3 nucleotides: TGTGCCAGCAGCGTAGGTGGCAGCTTGAACACTGAAGCTTTCTTT. The encoded protein is CASSVGGSLNTEAFF. The complete variable domain, with remaining parts taken from reference TRBV9 and TRBJ1-1, reads DSGVTQTPKHLITATGQRVTLRCSPRSGDLSVYWYQQSLDQGLQFLIQYYNGEERAKGNILERFSAQQFPDLHSELNLSSLELGDSALYFCASSVGGSLNTEAFFGQGTRLTVV.

J is TRBJ2-7 and V is TRBV2; weak D call: TRBD1 (6 bases). Germline V gene sequence: CDR1 SNHLY, CDR2 FYNNEI. V gave up 3 bases and J gave up 2 bases, with 11 bases separating them. CDR3 length: 14 amino acids. DNA of the CDR3: TGTGCCAGCAGTGAGGGACACCCTACCTACGAGCAGTACTTC. Translating it yields CASSEGHPTYEQYF.

V is TRBV4-2 and J is TRBJ2-1; D remains ambiguous. The V end was cut by 0 bases, the J end by 9 bases, with 9 bases between. CDR3 length equals 13 residues. Germline-derived CDR1 and CDR2 are LGHNA and YNFKEQ. The CDR3 nucleotides are TGTGCCAGCAGCCAAGATGTGGGCACTGAGCAGTTCTTC. Its translation is CASSQDVGTEQFF.

Judged by abundance, this clone is medium-sized (0.01 to 0.1%). The chain links TRBV7-9 to TRBJ1-2; D perhaps matches TRBD1 (5 bases). The germline V gene has CDR1 SEHNR and CDR2 FQNEAQ (reference sequence). The CDR3 spans 13 residues. The V end was cut by 5 bases, the J end by 8 bases, with 15 bases between. CDR3 sequence reads: CASSRGHDWGYTF. DNA for the CDR3: TGTGCCAGCAGCCGAGGACATGATTGGGGCTACACCTTC.

The gene calls are TRBV5-6 and TRBJ2-2; 10 nucleotides line up with TRBD1. The ends lost 3 bases at V and 6 bases at J; junction bases unmatched: 5. The CDR3 has 15 residues. Germline V CDR1 and CDR2: SGHDT, YYEEEE. The CDR3 is CASSSGTGDPGELFF. The CDR3 nucleotides are TGTGCCAGCAGCTCCGGGACAGGGGACCCCGGGGAGCTGTTTTTT.